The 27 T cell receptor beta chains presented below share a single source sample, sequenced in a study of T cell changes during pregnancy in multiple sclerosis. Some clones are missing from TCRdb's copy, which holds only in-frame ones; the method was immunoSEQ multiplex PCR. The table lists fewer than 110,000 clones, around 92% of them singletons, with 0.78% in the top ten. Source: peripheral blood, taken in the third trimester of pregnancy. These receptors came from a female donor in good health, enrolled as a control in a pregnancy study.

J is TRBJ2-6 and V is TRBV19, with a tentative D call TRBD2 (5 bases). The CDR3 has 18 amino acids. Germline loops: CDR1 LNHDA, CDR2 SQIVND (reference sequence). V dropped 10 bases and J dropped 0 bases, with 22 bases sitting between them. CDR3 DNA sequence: TGTGCCACCCGTGGGCGAGGGTTTACCCGCTCTGGGGCCAACGTCCTGACTTTC. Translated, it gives CATRGRGFTRSGANVLTF.

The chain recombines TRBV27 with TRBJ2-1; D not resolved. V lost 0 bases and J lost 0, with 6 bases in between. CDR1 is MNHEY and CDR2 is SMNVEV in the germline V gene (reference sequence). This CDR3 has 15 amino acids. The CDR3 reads CASSLSGSSYNEQFF. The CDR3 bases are TGTGCCAGCAGTTTATCTGGCAGCTCCTACAATGAGCAGTTCTTC.

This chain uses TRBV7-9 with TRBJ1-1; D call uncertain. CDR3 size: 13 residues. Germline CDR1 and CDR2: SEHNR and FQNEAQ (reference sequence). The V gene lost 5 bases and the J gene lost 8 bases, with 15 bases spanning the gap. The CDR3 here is CASSGTSGREAFF. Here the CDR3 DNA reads TGTGCCAGCAGCGGTACGAGCGGGCGGGAAGCTTTCTTT.

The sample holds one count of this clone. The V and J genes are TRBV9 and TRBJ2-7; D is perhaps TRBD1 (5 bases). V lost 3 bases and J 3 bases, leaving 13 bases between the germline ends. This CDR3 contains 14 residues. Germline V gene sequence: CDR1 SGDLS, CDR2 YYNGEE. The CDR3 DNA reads TGTGCCAGCAGCGCGACGGTGGACAACTACGAGCAGTACTTC. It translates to CASSATVDNYEQYF.

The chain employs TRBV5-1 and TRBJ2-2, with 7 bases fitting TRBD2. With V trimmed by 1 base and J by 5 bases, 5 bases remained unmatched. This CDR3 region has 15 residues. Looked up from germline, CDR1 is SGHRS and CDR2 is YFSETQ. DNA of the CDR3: TGCGCCAGCAGCTTGAGCCAGGGAGGGACCGGGGAGCTGTTTTTT. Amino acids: CASSLSQGGTGELFF.

The CDR3 is CASSTPGVRNSPLHF. The CDR3, as DNA: TGTGCCAGCAGCACGCCGGGGGTTCGCAATTCACCCCTCCACTTT. The V call is TRBV21-1, the J call TRBJ1-6. TRBV21-1 is assigned pseudogene status. The CDR3 runs to 15 residues.

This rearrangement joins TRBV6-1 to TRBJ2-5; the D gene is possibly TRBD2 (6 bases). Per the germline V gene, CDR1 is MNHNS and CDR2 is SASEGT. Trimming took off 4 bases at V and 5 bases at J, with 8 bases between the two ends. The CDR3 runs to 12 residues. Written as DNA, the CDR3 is TGTGCCAGCAGTGTGGAGGGGGAGACCCAGTACTTC. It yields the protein CASSVEGETQYF.

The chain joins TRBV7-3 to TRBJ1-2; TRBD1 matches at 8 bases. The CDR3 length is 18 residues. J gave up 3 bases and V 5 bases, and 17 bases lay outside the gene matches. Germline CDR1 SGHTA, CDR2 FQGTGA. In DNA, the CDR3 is TGTGCCAGCAGCCTGGATGACAGGGGCGAGTCTTTCGACTATGGCTACACCTTC. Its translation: CASSLDDRGESFDYGYTF.

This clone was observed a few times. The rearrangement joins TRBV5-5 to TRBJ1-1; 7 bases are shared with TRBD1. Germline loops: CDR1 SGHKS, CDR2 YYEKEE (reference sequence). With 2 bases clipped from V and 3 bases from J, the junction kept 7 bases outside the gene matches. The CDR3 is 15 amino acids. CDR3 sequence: CASSFLEGADTEAFF. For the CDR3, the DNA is TGTGCCAGCAGCTTTTTAGAGGGGGCGGACACTGAAGCTTTCTTT.

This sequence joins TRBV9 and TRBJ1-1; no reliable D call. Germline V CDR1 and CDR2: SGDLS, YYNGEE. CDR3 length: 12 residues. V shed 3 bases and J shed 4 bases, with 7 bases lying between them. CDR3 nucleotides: TGTGCCAGCAGCGCGGAGAGCACTGAAGCTTTCTTT. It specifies CASSAESTEAFF.

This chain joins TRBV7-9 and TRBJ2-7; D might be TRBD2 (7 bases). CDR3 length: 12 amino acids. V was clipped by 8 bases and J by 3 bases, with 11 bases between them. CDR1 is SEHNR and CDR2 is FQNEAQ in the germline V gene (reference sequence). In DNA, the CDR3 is TGTGCCAGCCGGGGGGCCGACTACGAGCAGTACTTC. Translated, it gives CASRGADYEQYF.

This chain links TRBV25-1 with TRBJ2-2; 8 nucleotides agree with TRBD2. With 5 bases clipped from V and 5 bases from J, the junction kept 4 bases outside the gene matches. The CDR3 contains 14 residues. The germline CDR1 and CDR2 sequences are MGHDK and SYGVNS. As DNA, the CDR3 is TGTGCCAGCAGTAGACGGGGGGGGACCGGGGAGCTGTTTTTT. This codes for CASSRRGGTGELFF.

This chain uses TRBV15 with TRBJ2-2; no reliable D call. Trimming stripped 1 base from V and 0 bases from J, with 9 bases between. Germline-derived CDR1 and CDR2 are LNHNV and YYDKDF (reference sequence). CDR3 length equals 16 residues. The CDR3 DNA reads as TGTGCCACCAGCAGAGCGGAGCGACCGAACACCGGGGAGCTGTTTTTT. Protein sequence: CATSRAERPNTGELFF.

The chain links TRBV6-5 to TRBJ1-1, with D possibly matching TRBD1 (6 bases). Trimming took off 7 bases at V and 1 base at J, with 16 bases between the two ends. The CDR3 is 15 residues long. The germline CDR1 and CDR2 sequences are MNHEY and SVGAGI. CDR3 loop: CASTNGQRGNTEAFF. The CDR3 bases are TGTGCCAGCACTAACGGACAGCGTGGGAACACTGAAGCTTTCTTT.

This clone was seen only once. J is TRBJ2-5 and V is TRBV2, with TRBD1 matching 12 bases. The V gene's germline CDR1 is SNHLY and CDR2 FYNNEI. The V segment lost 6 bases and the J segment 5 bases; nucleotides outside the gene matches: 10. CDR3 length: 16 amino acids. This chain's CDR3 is CASSGTGGTKAETQYF. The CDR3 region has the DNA TGTGCCAGCAGCGGGACAGGGGGCACTAAGGCCGAGACCCAGTACTTC.

CDR3 DNA: TGTGCCAGCAGTCACCGGGACAGTAGCACAGATACGCAGTATTTT. This codes for CASSHRDSSTDTQYF. The chain recombines TRBV6-6 with TRBJ2-3, with 7 bases fitting TRBD1. CDR1 is MNHNY, CDR2 SVGAGI, per germline (reference sequence). The CDR3 covers 15 residues. V shed 5 bases, J shed 0 bases, and the junction held 5 bases outside the gene matches.

This CDR3 is CASRSDREAQPQHF. The CDR3 DNA reads TGTGCCAGCAGGTCGGACAGGGAGGCTCAGCCCCAGCATTTT. The chain carries TRBV6-5 and TRBJ1-5, with 8 positions matching TRBD1. V lost 6 bases, J lost 6 bases, and 7 bases stayed unmatched. The CDR3 runs to 14 residues. The V gene's germline CDR1 is MNHEY and CDR2 SVGAGI.

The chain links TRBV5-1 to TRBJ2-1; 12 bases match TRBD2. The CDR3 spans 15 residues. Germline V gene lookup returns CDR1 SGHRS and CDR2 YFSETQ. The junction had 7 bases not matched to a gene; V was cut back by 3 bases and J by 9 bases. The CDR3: CASSSLAGGQGEQFF. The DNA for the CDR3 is TGCGCCAGCAGCTCCCTAGCGGGGGGGCAAGGTGAGCAGTTCTTC.

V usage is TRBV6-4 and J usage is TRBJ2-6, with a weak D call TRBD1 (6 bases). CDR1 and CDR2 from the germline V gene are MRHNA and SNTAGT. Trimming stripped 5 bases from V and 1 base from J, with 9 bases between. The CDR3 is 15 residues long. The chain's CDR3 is CASSSGESGANVLTF. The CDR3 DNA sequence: TGTGCCAGCAGTTCAGGGGAGTCTGGGGCCAACGTCCTGACTTTC.

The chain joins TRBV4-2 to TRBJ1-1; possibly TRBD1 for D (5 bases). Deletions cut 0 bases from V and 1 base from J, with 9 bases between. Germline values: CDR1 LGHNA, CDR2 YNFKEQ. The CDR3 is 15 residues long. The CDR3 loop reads CASSQEGTGNTEAFF. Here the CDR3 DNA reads TGTGCCAGCAGCCAAGAGGGAACAGGGAACACTGAAGCTTTCTTT.

CDR3 sequence (DNA): TGTGCCACCAGCAGAGATAGGGGAAATAGCAATCAGCCCCAGCATTTT. This codes for CATSRDRGNSNQPQHF. The chain has TRBV15 and TRBJ1-5, with D tentatively TRBD1 (5 bases). Germline V CDR1 and CDR2: LNHNV, YYDKDF (reference sequence). The V gene lost 0 bases and the J gene lost 0 bases, with 9 bases spanning the gap. The CDR3 consists of 16 residues.

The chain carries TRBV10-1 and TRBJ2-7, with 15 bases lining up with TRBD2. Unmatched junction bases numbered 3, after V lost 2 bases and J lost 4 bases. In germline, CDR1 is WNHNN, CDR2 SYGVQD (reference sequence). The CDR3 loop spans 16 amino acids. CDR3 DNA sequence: TGCGCCAGCAGTGAGGGACTAGCGGGGGGGGGATACGAGCAGTACTTC. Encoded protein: CASSEGLAGGGYEQYF.

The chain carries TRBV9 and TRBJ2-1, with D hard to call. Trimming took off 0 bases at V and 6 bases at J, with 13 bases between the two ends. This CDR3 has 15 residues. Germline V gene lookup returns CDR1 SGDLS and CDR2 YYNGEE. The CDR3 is CASSVAQVPGNEQFF. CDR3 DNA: TGTGCCAGCAGCGTAGCGCAGGTCCCAGGCAATGAGCAGTTCTTC. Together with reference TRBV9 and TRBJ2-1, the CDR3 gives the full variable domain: DSGVTQTPKHLITATGQRVTLRCSPRSGDLSVYWYQQSLDQGLQFLIQYYNGEERAKGNILERFSAQQFPDLHSELNLSSLELGDSALYFCASSVAQVPGNEQFFGPGTRLTVL.

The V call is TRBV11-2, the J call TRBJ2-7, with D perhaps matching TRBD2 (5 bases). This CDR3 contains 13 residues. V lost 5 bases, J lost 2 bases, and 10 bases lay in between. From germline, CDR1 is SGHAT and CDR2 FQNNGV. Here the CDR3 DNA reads TGTGCCAGCAGCACCGGGATGGCCTACGAGCAGTACTTC. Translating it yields CASSTGMAYEQYF. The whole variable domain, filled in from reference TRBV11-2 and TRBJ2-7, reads EAGVAQSPRYKIIEKRQSVAFWCNPISGHATLYWYQQILGQGPKLLIQFQNNGVVDDSQLPKDRFSAERLKGVDSTLKIQPAKLEDSAVYLCASSTGMAYEQYFGPGTRLTVT.

CDR3: CASSIERVQPQHF. CDR3 nucleotides: TGTGCCAGTAGTATCGAGCGGGTTCAGCCCCAGCATTTT. The V call is TRBV19, the J call TRBJ1-5; D unresolved. In germline, CDR1 is LNHDA, CDR2 SQIVND (reference sequence). V lost 3 bases, J lost 6 bases, and 9 bases lay in between. The CDR3 contains 13 residues.

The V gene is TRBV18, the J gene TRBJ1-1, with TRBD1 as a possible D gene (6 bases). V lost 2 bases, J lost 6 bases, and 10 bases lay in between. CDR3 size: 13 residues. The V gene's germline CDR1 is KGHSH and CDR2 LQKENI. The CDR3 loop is CASSPIGGPEAFF. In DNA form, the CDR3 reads TGTGCCAGCTCACCAATCGGGGGGCCTGAAGCTTTCTTT.

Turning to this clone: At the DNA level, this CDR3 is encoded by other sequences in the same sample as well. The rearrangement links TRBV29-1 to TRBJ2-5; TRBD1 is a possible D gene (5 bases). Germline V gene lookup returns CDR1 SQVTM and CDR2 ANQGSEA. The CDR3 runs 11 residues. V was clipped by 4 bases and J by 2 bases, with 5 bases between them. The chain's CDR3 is CSVGQQETQYF. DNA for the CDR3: TGCAGCGTTGGACAGCAAGAGACCCAGTACTTC.